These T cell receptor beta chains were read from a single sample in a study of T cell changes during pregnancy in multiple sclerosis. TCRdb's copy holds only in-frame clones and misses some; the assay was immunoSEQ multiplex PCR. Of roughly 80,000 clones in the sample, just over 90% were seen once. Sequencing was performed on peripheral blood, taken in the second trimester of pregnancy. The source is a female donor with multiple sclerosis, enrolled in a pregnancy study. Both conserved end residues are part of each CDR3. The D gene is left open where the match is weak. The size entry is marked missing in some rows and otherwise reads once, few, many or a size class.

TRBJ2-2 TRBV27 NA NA CASSPLGTGELFF TGTGCCAGCAGCCCCCTAGGAACCGGGGAGCTGTTTTTT
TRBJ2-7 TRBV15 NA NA CATSTAGFIYEQYF TGTGCCACCAGTACCGCAGGGTTTATTTACGAGCAGTACTTC
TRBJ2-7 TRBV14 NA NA CASSQAGSGQYF TGTGCCAGCAGCCAAGCGGGGTCTGGGCAGTACTTC
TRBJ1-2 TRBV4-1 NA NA CASSARGGGDLNYGYTF TGCGCCAGCAGCGCGCGGGGGGGAGGGGACTTGAACTATGGCTACACCTTC
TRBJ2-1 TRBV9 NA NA CASSEGNEQFF TGTGCCAGCAGCGAGGGGAATGAGCAGTTCTTC
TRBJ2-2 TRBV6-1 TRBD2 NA CASRPPGGNTGELFF TGTGCCAGCCGTCCCCCGGGGGGAAACACCGGGGAGCTGTTTTTT
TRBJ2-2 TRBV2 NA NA CASRVGQGSTGELFF TGTGCCAGCCGGGTGGGACAAGGGTCCACCGGGGAGCTGTTTTTT
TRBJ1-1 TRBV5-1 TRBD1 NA CASSLGTGGVKAEAFF TGCGCCAGCAGCTTAGGGACAGGGGGTGTTAAGGCTGAAGCTTTCTTT
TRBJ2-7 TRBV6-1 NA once CASSEARTAKYEQYF TGTGCCAGCAGTGAAGCCCGGACAGCAAAATACGAGCAGTACTTC
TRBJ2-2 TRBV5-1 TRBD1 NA CASSTGGTGELFF TGCGCCAGCAGCACAGGGGGCACCGGGGAGCTGTTTTTT
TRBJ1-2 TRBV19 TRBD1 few CASKRGTGDQSGYTF TGTGCCAGTAAAAGGGGGACAGGGGATCAATCTGGCTACACCTTC
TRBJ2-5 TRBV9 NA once CASSSPEGEETQYF TGTGCCAGCAGCTCTCCTGAGGGGGAAGAGACCCAGTACTTC
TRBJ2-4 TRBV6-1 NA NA CASSERRAKPYF TGTGCCAGCAGTGAACGGCGGGCTAAACCGTACTTC
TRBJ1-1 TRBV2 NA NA CASSVEDVNTEAFF TGTGCCAGCAGTGTGGAGGATGTGAACACTGAAGCTTTCTTT
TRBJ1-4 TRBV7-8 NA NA CASSLGRDEKLFF TGTGCCAGCAGCTTAGGCAGGGATGAAAAACTGTTTTTT
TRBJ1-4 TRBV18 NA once CASSPTGGRTNEKLFF TGTGCCAGCTCACCCACGGGTGGAAGAACTAATGAAAAACTGTTTTTT
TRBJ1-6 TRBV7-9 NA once CASSPDNSPLHF TGTGCCAGCAGCCCGGATAATTCACCCCTCCACTTT
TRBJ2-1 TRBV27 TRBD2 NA CASSLSGRGNEQFF TGTGCCAGCAGTTTATCAGGGCGGGGGAATGAGCAGTTCTTC
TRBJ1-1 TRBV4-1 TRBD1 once CASSQGAGTAYPFF TGCGCCAGCAGCCAAGGGGCCGGGACAGCTTATCCTTTCTTT
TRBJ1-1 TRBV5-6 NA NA CASSIQGTIGLNTEAFF TGTGCCAGCAGTATCCAGGGGACTATCGGTTTGAACACTGAAGCTTTCTTT
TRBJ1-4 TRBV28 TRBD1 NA CASSPDRDGEKLFF TGTGCCAGCAGTCCAGACAGGGACGGGGAAAAACTGTTTTTT
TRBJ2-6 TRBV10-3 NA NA CAISVVTTTSSGANVLTF TGTGCCATCAGTGTGGTGACAACCACCAGCTCTGGGGCCAACGTCCTGACTTTC
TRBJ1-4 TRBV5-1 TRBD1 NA CASSLGTVTNEKLFF TGCGCCAGCAGCTTAGGGACAGTCACTAATGAAAAACTGTTTTTT
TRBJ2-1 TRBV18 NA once CASSRQGRDEQFF TGTGCCAGCTCAAGACAGGGGAGGGATGAGCAGTTCTTC
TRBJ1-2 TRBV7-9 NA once CASSPTDLYGYTF TGTGCCAGCAGCCCGACAGACCTCTATGGCTACACCTTC
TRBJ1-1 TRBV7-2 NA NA CASSLYGENTEAFF TGTGCCAGCAGCTTATACGGGGAGAACACTGAAGCTTTCTTT
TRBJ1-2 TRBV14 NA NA CASSQDPRGFYGYTF TGTGCCAGCAGCCAAGACCCCAGAGGGTTTTATGGCTACACCTTC
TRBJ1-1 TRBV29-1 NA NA CSVSGRMDTEAFF TGCAGCGTCTCGGGGAGGATGGACACTGAAGCTTTCTTT
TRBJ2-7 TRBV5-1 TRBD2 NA CASSLEVAGVYEQYF TGCGCCAGCAGCTTGGAGGTAGCGGGGGTATACGAGCAGTACTTC
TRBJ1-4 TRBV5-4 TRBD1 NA CASSLSGQGNEKLFF TGTGCCAGCAGCTTATCCGGACAGGGTAATGAAAAACTGTTTTTT
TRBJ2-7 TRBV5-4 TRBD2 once CASSSVVGGESYEQYF TGTGCCAGCAGCTCGGTGGTGGGGGGGGAGAGCTACGAGCAGTACTTC
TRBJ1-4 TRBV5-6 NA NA CASSRGTPNEKLFF TGTGCCAGCAGCCGCGGGACCCCTAATGAAAAACTGTTTTTT
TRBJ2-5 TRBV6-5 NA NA CASSYNGQGGEETQYF TGTGCCAGCAGTTATAATGGTCAGGGCGGGGAAGAGACCCAGTACTTC
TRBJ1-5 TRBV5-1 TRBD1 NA CASSFSGGVEPQHF TGCGCCAGCAGCTTTTCAGGGGGAGTAGAGCCCCAGCATTTT
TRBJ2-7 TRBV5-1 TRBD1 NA CASSSPGQGYEQYF TGCGCCAGCAGCTCGCCGGGACAGGGCTACGAGCAGTACTTC
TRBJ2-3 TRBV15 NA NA CATSREGHPADTQYF TGTGCCACCAGCAGAGAGGGCCACCCCGCAGATACGCAGTATTTT
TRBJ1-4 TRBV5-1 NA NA CASSLGATGGNEKLFF TGCGCCAGCAGCTTGGGAGCGACAGGAGGAAATGAAAAACTGTTTTTT
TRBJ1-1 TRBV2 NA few CASSDGGMNTEAFF TGTGCCAGCAGTGACGGGGGGATGAACACTGAAGCTTTCTTT
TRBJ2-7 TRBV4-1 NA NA CASSQLGVEQYF TGCGCCAGCAGCCAGTTGGGCGTCGAGCAGTACTTC
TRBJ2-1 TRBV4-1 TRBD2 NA CASSQPGTSQIYEQFF TGCGCCAGCAGCCAACCCGGGACTAGCCAGATCTATGAGCAGTTCTTC
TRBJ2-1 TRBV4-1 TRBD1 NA CASSLRRDSTYNEQFF TGCGCCAGCAGCCTCCGCCGGGACAGCACCTACAATGAGCAGTTCTTC
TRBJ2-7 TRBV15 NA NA CATGWAGVYEQYF TGTGCCACCGGGTGGGCAGGGGTCTACGAGCAGTACTTC
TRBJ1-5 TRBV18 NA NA CASSPSDSLNQPQHF TGTGCCAGCTCACCATCCGACAGTCTTAATCAGCCCCAGCATTTT
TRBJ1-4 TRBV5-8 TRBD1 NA CASSLGQGASANEKLFF TGTGCCAGCAGCTTGGGGCAGGGGGCTTCGGCTAATGAAAAACTGTTTTTT
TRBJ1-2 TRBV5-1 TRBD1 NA CASSLIPGGDGYTF TGCGCCAGCAGCTTAATTCCAGGGGGCGATGGCTACACCTTC